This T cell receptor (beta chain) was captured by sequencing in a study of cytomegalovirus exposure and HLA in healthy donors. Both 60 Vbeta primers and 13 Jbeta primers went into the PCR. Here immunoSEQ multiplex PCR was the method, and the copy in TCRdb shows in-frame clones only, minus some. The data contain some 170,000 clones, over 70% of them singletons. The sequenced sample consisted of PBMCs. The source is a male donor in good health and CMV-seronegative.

The CDR3 protein is CASGFLLQGASEAFF. For the CDR3, the DNA is TGTGCTAGTGGTTTCCTCCTCCAGGGTGCATCTGAAGCTTTCTTT. The chain carries TRBV12-5 and TRBJ1-1; a possible D gene is TRBD1 (5 bases). Between the trimmed V and J ends, which lost 3 bases and 6 bases, there was a span of 17 bases. From germline, CDR1 is LGHNT and CDR2 FRNRAP. CDR3 length: 15 amino acids.